This T cell receptor (beta chain) was observed in a study of T cell responses to AZD1222 COVID-19 vaccine. Whole-study results and caveats: Seropositive AZD1222 recipients at baseline numbered only five to seven. Donors, mostly white British, included more females; clonal diversity was possibly underestimated.

V dropped 6 bases and J dropped 4 bases, with 9 bases sitting between them. Germline lookup yields CDR1 SQVTM and CDR2 ANQGSEA. This CDR3 contains 11 residues. Notes on this clone: Its antigen is still unknown.

The assay was immunoSEQ multiplex PCR, and TCRdb's table has in-frame clones only and misses some. The table has 120,000 to 150,000 clones, around nine tenths seen once. The sequence derives from an adult who received the AZD1222 COVID-19 vaccine. The source was peripheral blood, collected 28 days after the second AZD1222 dose. The rearrangement uses TRBV29-1 and TRBJ1-2; D might be TRBD1 (6 bases). CDR3 nucleotide sequence: TGCAGCGTAAAGGACAGCTATGGCTACACCTTC. Amino acid sequence: CSVKDSYGYTF.